This T cell receptor beta chain was identified in a study of T cells in Graves' hyperthyroidism and ophthalmopathy. Study-level points and caveats: In validation, the model predicted ophthalmopathy. These predictions came a median about 6.5 months before onset. Blood also contained most expanded thyroid clonotypes above 0.001.

Trimming shortened V by 7 bases and J by 7 bases, and 13 bases separated the two germline ends. Germline loops: CDR1 MNHNY, CDR2 SVGAGI (reference sequence). This CDR3 contains 13 residues. There are many counts of this clonotype. Its antigen is unidentified. TCR beta CDR3 region amplification was performed from RNA transcripts. HTBI primers were used for first-round RT-PCR of the TCR CDR3. TCRdb reanalysed the multiplex PCR reads using MiXCR and keeps one entry per CDR3 protein. The repertoire holds 85,000 to 110,000 distinct CDR3 sequences, with 47% as singletons. Hyperthyroidism was newly diagnosed in patients aged 18 to 65 (duration under 2 months). Diagnosis rested on symptoms, serum thyroxine and TRAb, thyroid ultrasound, and orbital computed tomography.

The material sequenced was blood. This sequence was found in a man in his forties with Graves' hyperthyroidism. This rearrangement joins TRBV6-6 to TRBJ1-4, with a weak D call TRBD1 (6 bases). CDR3 sequence: CASTPGALEKLFF. The CDR3 region has the DNA TGTGCCAGCACCCCGGGGGCACTTGAAAAACTGTTTTTT.